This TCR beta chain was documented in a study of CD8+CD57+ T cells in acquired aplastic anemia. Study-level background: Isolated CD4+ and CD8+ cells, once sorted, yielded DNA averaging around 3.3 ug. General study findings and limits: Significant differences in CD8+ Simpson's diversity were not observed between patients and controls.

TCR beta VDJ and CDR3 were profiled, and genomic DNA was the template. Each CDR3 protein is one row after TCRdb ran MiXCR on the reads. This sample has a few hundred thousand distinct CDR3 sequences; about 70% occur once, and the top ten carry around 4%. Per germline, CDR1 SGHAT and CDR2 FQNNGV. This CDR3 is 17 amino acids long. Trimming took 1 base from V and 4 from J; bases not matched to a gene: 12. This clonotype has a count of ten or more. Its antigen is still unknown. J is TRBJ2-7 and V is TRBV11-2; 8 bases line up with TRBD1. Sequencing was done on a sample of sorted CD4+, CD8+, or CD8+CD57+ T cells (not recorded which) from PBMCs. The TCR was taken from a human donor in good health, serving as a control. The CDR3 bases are TGTGCCAGCAGCTTAGGGCTACTCAGGGGGCCGGCGTACGAGCAGTACTTC. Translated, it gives CASSLGLLRGPAYEQYF.